The TCR beta chain under discussion was sequenced for a study of beta chain features in type 1 diabetes. Study-level points and caveats: Researchers reported that naive, central memory and Treg TCRB repertoires appeared more similar in patients than in healthy donors.

Isolated RNA was reverse transcribed in full, so expressed TCRB transcripts were sequenced. Each sample of naive, central memory or regulatory T cells had, on average, approximately 3.5 million reads. Some clones are missing from TCRdb's copy, which holds only in-frame ones; the method was immunoSEQ multiplex PCR. The sample yields just over 450,000 clones, around 28% seen once. Staining for CD45RO/CCR7/CD25/CD127/CD95/CD27 allowed sorting of CD4+ naive, central memory, regulatory and stem cell-like memory cells. Notes on this clone: The antigen is not known. Other DNA sequences in this specimen translate into the identical CDR3.

The length of the CDR3 is 12 residues. In germline, CDR1 is SNHLY, CDR2 FYNNEI. Trimming stripped 0 bases from V and 3 bases from J, with 3 bases between. The receptor was derived from a man aged 18 to 30 in good health. Sequencing was done on a sample of naive CD4+ T cells from blood. The chain uses TRBV2 and TRBJ2-7; D unclear. CDR3 bases: TGTGCCAGCAGTGAAGCTGGCTACGAGCAGTACTTC. Its translation: CASSEAGYEQYF.